This is a list of T cell receptor beta chains from one sample in a study of shared clonotypes between healthy human individuals. Profiled with immunoSEQ multiplex PCR; TCRdb holds only in-frame clones, not every one. The sample has roughly 720,000 clones, about 90% seen once. The specimen was memory CD8+ T cells from PBMCs. The receptors were sampled from a man between 18 and 29 years old in good health. Some clones in this sample may be carry-over from other donors' samples. CDR3s include the opening cysteine and the closing phenylalanine or tryptophan. The D gene is left open where the match is weak. Clone size is shown for a subset of rows, as once, few, many or a class of expanded clone.

cdr3_nt cdr3_aa clone_size j_call v_call d_call
TGTGCCAGCGGCCGAGGGACTGGGGCCAACGTCCTGACTTTC CASGRGTGANVLTF once TRBJ2-6 TRBV5-6 -
TGTGCCAGCAGCGCGGAGCTAGCGTTCGGGGAGCTGTTTTTT CASSAELAFGELFF - TRBJ2-2 TRBV9 -
TGTGCCACCAGCAGAAAATACAATGAGCAGTTCTTC CATSRKYNEQFF - TRBJ2-1 TRBV15 -
TGTGCCAGCAGGTCAACAGGGATTCCGAGCGATGGCTACACCTTC CASRSTGIPSDGYTF - TRBJ1-2 TRBV27 -
- CAFGPGRYSNQPQHF - TRBJ1-5 TRBV28 -
TGTGCCAGCAGCCCAAGAGGACAGGGGTCTTTTAGCTCCTACAATGAGCAGTTCTTC CASSPRGQGSFSSYNEQFF - TRBJ2-1 TRBV7-9 TRBD1
TGTGCCAGCAGTTTACAGGGGGCGCGGTTCGTCGGGGAGCTGTTTTTT CASSLQGARFVGELFF once TRBJ2-2 TRBV28 TRBD1
TGTGCCGGATGCGGGGACGACAATGAGCAGTTCTTC CAGCGDDNEQFF few TRBJ2-1 TRBV7-9 -
TGCGCCAGCAGCCAAAACTCTCTAGCGGGAGGAGGTTACGAGCAGTACTTC CASSQNSLAGGGYEQYF - TRBJ2-7 TRBV4-1 TRBD2
TGCGCCAGCAGCCAAGGATCCCAGCCCGACGAGCAGTACTTC CASSQGSQPDEQYF - TRBJ2-7 TRBV4-1 -
TGTGCCAGCAGTTCCTACAGGGAGGGCACAGATACGCAGTATTTT CASSSYREGTDTQYF - TRBJ2-3 TRBV27 -
TGTGCCAGCATCGAAACAGGGGCGGACACTGAAGCTTTCTTT CASIETGADTEAFF - TRBJ1-1 TRBV11-2 TRBD1
TGTGCCTGGAGTTCGGGTGAGCAGTTCTTC CAWSSGEQFF - TRBJ2-1 TRBV30 -
TGTGCCAGCAGCTTAGTCGGGGGTACCACTGAAGCTTTCTTT CASSLVGGTTEAFF - TRBJ1-1 TRBV7-2 -
TGTGCCAGCAGCGACAGGGGGTCATGGGGCTACACCTTC CASSDRGSWGYTF - TRBJ1-2 TRBV5-4 TRBD1
TGTGCCAGCAGTGACCCCGGGACGGCTGTTGGCTACACCTTC CASSDPGTAVGYTF - TRBJ1-2 TRBV28 -
TGTGCCAGCAGCTTAGTCCGGGGGGCAGGGGCTGCAAACATTCAGTACTTC CASSLVRGAGAANIQYF - TRBJ2-4 TRBV11-1 -
TGTGCCAGCAGCGCACCGGAACTAGCGGGCTCCTACGAGCAGTACTTC CASSAPELAGSYEQYF - TRBJ2-7 TRBV11-1 TRBD2
TGTGCCAGCAGTTTAGGGACAGGGTTTCACGAGCAGTACTTC CASSLGTGFHEQYF - TRBJ2-7 TRBV28 TRBD1
TGTGCCACCCATGGGACTGGAGTCGGGACGATTGGCTACACCTTC CATHGTGVGTIGYTF - TRBJ1-2 TRBV21-1 -
TGTGCCAGCAGTCCTTCCGGGACCCGAAGCTACGAGCAGTACTTC CASSPSGTRSYEQYF - TRBJ2-7 TRBV5-4 -
TGTGCCATCAGTGGGACTAGCGGCTACCAAGAGACCCAGTACTTC CAISGTSGYQETQYF - TRBJ2-5 TRBV10-3 TRBD2
TGTGCCAGCAGTTTCTACCAGAGACTAGCGGAAAGCACAGATACGCAGTATTTT CASSFYQRLAESTDTQYF - TRBJ2-3 TRBV27 TRBD2
TGTGCCAGTAGTATATCGCCTAGCGGGGTCTATGAGCAGTTCTTC CASSISPSGVYEQFF - TRBJ2-1 TRBV19 TRBD2
TGTGCCAGCAGTCCCTTCAATAGCAATGAGCAGTTCTTC CASSPFNSNEQFF once TRBJ2-1 TRBV27 -
TGCGCCAGCAGCCAAGATCGGAGTAGCGGGAGGTCCTACGAGCAGTACTTC CASSQDRSSGRSYEQYF - TRBJ2-7 TRBV4-1 TRBD2
TGTGCCAGCAGTCCTCAGAGGGTATGGGATACGCAGTATTTT CASSPQRVWDTQYF - TRBJ2-3 TRBV27 -
TGTGCCAGCAGTTTATACAGGCGGAACACTGAAGCTTTCTTT CASSLYRRNTEAFF - TRBJ1-1 TRBV28 -
TGTGCCAGCAGTGTCGTCGAGCATTCTGGTCAGCCCCAGCATTTT CASSVVEHSGQPQHF few TRBJ1-5 TRBV2 -
TGTGCCAGCAGTCTGACCCTAGCGGGAGTGGGAGATACGCAGTATTTT CASSLTLAGVGDTQYF - TRBJ2-3 TRBV28 TRBD2
TGTGCCAGCAGCCCCGGGGTCCCTTACGAGCAGTACTTC CASSPGVPYEQYF - TRBJ2-7 TRBV5-8 -
TGTGCCAGCAGCGCGGGACAGTTGAACACTGAAGCTTTCTTT CASSAGQLNTEAFF once TRBJ1-1 TRBV9 TRBD1
TGTGCCAGCAGCCCAGAGACAGGGGGGTCTAATCAGCCCCAGCATTTT CASSPETGGSNQPQHF once TRBJ1-5 TRBV7-6 TRBD1
TGCGCCAGCAGCCAAGATTCAGGGGGGAACTATGGCTACACCTTC CASSQDSGGNYGYTF - TRBJ1-2 TRBV4-3 TRBD1
TGTGCCAGCAGTGAAGCGCTTGGGGGTTACTATGGCTACACCTTC CASSEALGGYYGYTF - TRBJ1-2 TRBV6-1 -
TGTGCCAGCAGCTTAGCGGGGAGGGCCACCGGGGAGCTGTTTTTT CASSLAGRATGELFF - TRBJ2-2 TRBV7-6 TRBD2
TGTGCCAGCAGCTTCGAGGGGGGGCTCACCGGGGAGCTGTTTTTT CASSFEGGLTGELFF - TRBJ2-2 TRBV7-9 -
TGTGCCAGCAGCTTAGTCAGGGGCAGTGAGCAGTACTTC CASSLVRGSEQYF - TRBJ2-7 TRBV11-2 -
TGTGCCAGCAGTTTGGTGCAGGCCTACTACAATGAGCAGTTCTTC CASSLVQAYYNEQFF once TRBJ2-1 TRBV27 -
TGTGCCAGCAGCTTAGGGGTACGGTACGAGCAGTACTTC CASSLGVRYEQYF - TRBJ2-7 TRBV7-9 -
TGTGCCAGCAGCGGACGCAAGGGGACTGGAAACACCATATATTTT CASSGRKGTGNTIYF - TRBJ1-3 TRBV6-1 -
TGCAGCGTTGAACGGGGACTAGCGGGAGGGCTATACTACAATGAGCAGTTCTTC CSVERGLAGGLYYNEQFF once TRBJ2-1 TRBV29-1 TRBD2
TGCGCCAGCAGCCCAGGCCCCGGAGAAAGCACTGAAGCTTTCTTT CASSPGPGESTEAFF - TRBJ1-1 TRBV4-3 -
TGTGCCAGCTCACGACTCACACTGGGCACTAGCGGGGGTTACTACAATGAGCAGTTCTTC CASSRLTLGTSGGYYNEQFF once TRBJ2-1 TRBV18 TRBD2
TGTGCCAGCAGTGAATACCGAAACACTGAAGCTTTCTTT CASSEYRNTEAFF - TRBJ1-1 TRBV25-1 -
TGTGCCAGCCCACCGGGGACAGGGCGAAACACCATATATTTT CASPPGTGRNTIYF - TRBJ1-3 TRBV6-6 TRBD1
TGTGCCAGCAGTTTTACTAGCGGCTCCTACGAGCAGTACTTC CASSFTSGSYEQYF - TRBJ2-7 TRBV2 TRBD2
TGTGCCAGCAGGACAGGGGTCGAGGTCAGAGAGACCCAGTACTTC CASRTGVEVRETQYF - TRBJ2-5 TRBV28 TRBD1
TGTGCCAGCAGTTCGGTGGGCGCAGATACGCAGTATTTT CASSSVGADTQYF - TRBJ2-3 TRBV28 -
TGTGCCAGCAGTTTAAATCGGGTTATAAACGGGACACTGAACTATGGCTACACCTTC CASSLNRVINGTLNYGYTF - TRBJ1-2 TRBV27 -
TGTGCCACCAAGCACGAGACCCAGTACTTC CATKHETQYF once TRBJ2-5 TRBV25-1 -
TGCAGCGGGGAGGACAGCTCCTACGAGCAGTACTTC CSGEDSSYEQYF - TRBJ2-7 TRBV29-1 -
TGTGCCAGTAGGGTCATTCGGGGGACAAACACTGAAGCTTTCTTT CASRVIRGTNTEAFF - TRBJ1-1 TRBV19 -
TGTGCCAGCAGCGTAGGGTCCAATGAGCAGTTCTTC CASSVGSNEQFF once TRBJ2-1 TRBV9 -
TGTGCCAGCAGTGGAAGGGGAGAGACCCAGTACTTC CASSGRGETQYF - TRBJ2-5 TRBV28 -
TGTGCCACGAGGGGGGACCAAGAGACCCAGTACTTC CATRGDQETQYF - TRBJ2-5 TRBV10-3 -
TGTGCCAGTGCCGGGACTAGACGTCGCACAGATACGCAGTATTTT CASAGTRRRTDTQYF - TRBJ2-3 TRBV19 TRBD2
TGTGCCAGCAGCTTCGGAGGGATCGAAGGTGAAAAACTGTTTTTT CASSFGGIEGEKLFF - TRBJ1-4 TRBV7-9 -
TGCGCCAGCAGCCAAGATTCTTCCCGGCAGAGCTCCTACAATGAGCAGTTCTTC CASSQDSSRQSSYNEQFF - TRBJ2-1 TRBV4-1 -
TGTGCCAGCAGTTTATCCGCCGGGACAGGGTCTGCTGAAGCTTTCTTT CASSLSAGTGSAEAFF - TRBJ1-1 TRBV27 TRBD1